The present entry profiles one T cell receptor (beta chain) with its context. The antigen is not known. The J segment lost 4 bases and the V segment lost 4 bases, leaving 3 bases of the junction unmatched. The length of the CDR3 is 14 residues. Germline loops: CDR1 SQVTM, CDR2 ANQGSEA. A multiplex PCR was run with 60 Vbeta primers and 13 Jbeta primers. Profiling relied on immunoSEQ multiplex PCR, and the TCRdb table lists in-frame clones only, not all of them. The sample has some 120,000 clones; roughly 82% are singletons. These data originate in a study of cytomegalovirus exposure and HLA in healthy donors. Across the study: An analysis done earlier identified 117 million unique TCR beta sequences from around 180 million T cells.

Study-wide points: In vitro assays verified that a few CMV-associated chains recognized CMV antigens specifically.

The clonotype comes from a male donor in good health and CMV-seropositive. This chain connects TRBV29-1 to TRBJ2-5; 13 bases fit TRBD2. What was sequenced was PBMCs. CDR3 coding DNA: TGCAGCGTTGGTACTAGCGGGAGGGGAGAGACCCAGTACTTC. Its translation: CSVGTSGRGETQYF. Based on the CDR3 plus reference TRBV29-1 and TRBJ2-5, the full variable domain is SAVISQKPSRDICQRGTSLTIQCQVDSQVTMMFWYRQQPGQSLTLIATANQGSEATYESGFVIDKFPISRPNLTFSTLTVSNMSPEDSSIYLCSVGTSGRGETQYFGPGTRLLVL.